This TCR beta chain came from a study of OX40 agonist ivuxolimab in advanced cancers. Sequencing was performed with immunoSEQ multiplex PCR; in TCRdb, only in-frame clones are kept and a portion is missing. Among roughly 80,000 clones listed, 85% to 90% were seen once. This CDR3 has 16 amino acids. Germline CDR1 reads LGHNA; CDR2 reads YSLEER. V was clipped by 1 base and J by 2 bases, with 11 bases between them. The chain joins TRBV4-3 to TRBJ1-4; unclear D gene. The clonotype was recovered from an adult with an advanced solid tumor such as melanoma, head and neck, liver or kidney cancer. Source: CD4+ or CD8+ T cells sorted from blood, taken in a trial of the OX40 agonist ivuxolimab. CDR3 residues: CASSQGQPGTNEKLFF. In DNA form, the CDR3 reads TGCGCCAGCAGCCAAGGCCAGCCGGGGACTAATGAAAAACTGTTTTTT.